A selection of T cell receptor beta chains follows, all from one sample in a study of T cells in Graves' hyperthyroidism and ophthalmopathy. MiXCR was run by TCRdb on the multiplex PCR reads, yielding one entry per CDR3 protein. The sample yields about 770,000 distinct CDR3 sequences, under 20% seen once. Sample: blood. The receptors derive from a woman aged 50 to 65 with Graves' hyperthyroidism that later progressed to Graves' ophthalmopathy. The CDR3 runs from the conserved cysteine through the conserved F or W. The D gene is left open where the match is weak. The size of a clone is reported for some rows only, either as once, few or many, or as a class for expanded clones.

V	size	J	D	DNA	CDR3
TRBV7-2	.	TRBJ2-5	.	TGTGCCAGCAGCGTACCGGGGCCTCAAGAGACCCAGTACTTC	CASSVPGPQETQYF
TRBV5-1	few	TRBJ1-2	TRBD1	TGCGCCAGCAGCTTGGACAGGGGAATTGTCTATGGCTACACCTTC	CASSLDRGIVYGYTF
TRBV20-1	.	TRBJ1-4	.	TGCAGTGCTAGATTTACAGGGTTAATGGGCGAAAAACTGTTTTTT	CSARFTGLMGEKLFF
TRBV5-1	many	TRBJ2-1	TRBD2	TGCGCCAGCAGGTTGCGGGGGGCTTCGCTCGCCTACAATGAGCAGTTCTTC	CASRLRGASLAYNEQFF
TRBV6-1	many	TRBJ1-5	.	TGTGCCAGCAGACAGGGATCTAATCAGCCCCAGCATTTT	CASRQGSNQPQHF
TRBV20-1	.	TRBJ1-6	.	TGCAGTGCTAGGGACTATACGGCCCTGCCTGATTCACCCCTCCACTTT	CSARDYTALPDSPLHF
TRBV9	.	TRBJ1-2	.	TGTGCCAGCAGCAATGAGGACCGCTACTATGGCTACACCTTC	CASSNEDRYYGYTF
TRBV12-3/TRBV12-4	many	TRBJ1-5	TRBD1	TGTGCCAGCAGTTTACGGACAGGGTGGGATCAGCCCCAGCATTTT	CASSLRTGWDQPQHF
TRBV11-2	few	TRBJ2-6	TRBD1	TGTGCCAGCAGCCCACAGGGGACAGGGGCCAGCGTCCTGACTTTC	CASSPQGTGASVLTF
TRBV6-1	many	TRBJ2-7	.	TGTGCCAGCACCCCCCGGTCGCACTACGAGCAGTACTTC	CASTPRSHYEQYF
TRBV14	.	TRBJ1-6	TRBD1	TGTGCCAGCAGCCAAGAGACAGGGGTTTCACCCCTCCACTTT	CASSQETGVSPLHF
TRBV20-1	.	TRBJ1-5	.	TGCAGTGCTGCCGCATCGGGGGTTTTCAATCAGCCCCAGCATTTT	CSAAASGVFNQPQHF